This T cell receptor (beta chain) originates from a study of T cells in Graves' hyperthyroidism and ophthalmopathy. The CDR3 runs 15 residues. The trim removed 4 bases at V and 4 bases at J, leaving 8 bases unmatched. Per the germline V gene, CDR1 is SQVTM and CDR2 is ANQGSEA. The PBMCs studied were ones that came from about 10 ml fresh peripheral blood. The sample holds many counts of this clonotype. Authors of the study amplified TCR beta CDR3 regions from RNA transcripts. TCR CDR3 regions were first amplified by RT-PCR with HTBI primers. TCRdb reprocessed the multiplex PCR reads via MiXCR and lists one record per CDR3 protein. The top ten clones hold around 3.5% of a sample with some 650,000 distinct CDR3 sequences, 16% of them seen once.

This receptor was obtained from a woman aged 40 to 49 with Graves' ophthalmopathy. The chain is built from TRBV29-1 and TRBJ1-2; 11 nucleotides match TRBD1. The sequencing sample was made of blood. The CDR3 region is CSVGAAGTGGYGYTF. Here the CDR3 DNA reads TGCAGCGTTGGTGCGGCCGGGACAGGGGGCTATGGCTACACCTTC.